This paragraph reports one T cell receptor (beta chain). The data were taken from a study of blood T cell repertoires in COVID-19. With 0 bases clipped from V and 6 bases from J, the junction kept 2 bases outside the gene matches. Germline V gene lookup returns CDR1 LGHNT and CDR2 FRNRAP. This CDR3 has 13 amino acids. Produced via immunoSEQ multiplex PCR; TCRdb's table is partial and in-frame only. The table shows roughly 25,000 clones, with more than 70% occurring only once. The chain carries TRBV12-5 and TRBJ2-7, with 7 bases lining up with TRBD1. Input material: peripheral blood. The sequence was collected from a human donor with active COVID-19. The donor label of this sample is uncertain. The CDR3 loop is CASGLVTGAEQYF. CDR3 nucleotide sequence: TGTGCTAGTGGTTTGGTAACAGGGGCCGAGCAGTACTTC.